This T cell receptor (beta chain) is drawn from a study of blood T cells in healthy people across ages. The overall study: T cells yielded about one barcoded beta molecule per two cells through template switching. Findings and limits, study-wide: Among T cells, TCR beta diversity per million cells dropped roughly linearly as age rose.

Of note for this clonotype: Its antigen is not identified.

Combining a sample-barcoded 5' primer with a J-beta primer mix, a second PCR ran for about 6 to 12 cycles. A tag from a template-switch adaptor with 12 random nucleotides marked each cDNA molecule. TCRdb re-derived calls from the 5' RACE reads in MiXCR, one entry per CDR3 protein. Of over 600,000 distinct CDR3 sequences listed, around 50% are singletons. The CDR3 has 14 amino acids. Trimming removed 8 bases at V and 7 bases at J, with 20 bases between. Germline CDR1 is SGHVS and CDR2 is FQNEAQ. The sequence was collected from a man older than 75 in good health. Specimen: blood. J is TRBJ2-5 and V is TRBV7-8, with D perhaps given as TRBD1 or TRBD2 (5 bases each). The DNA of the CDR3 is TGTGCCAGCGGCTCCCGGGACCCTTGGCGGACCCAGTACTTC. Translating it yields CASGSRDPWRTQYF.